This T cell receptor beta chain comes out of a study of T-cell reconstitution after alpha-beta-depleted transplantation in children (dated by TCRdb to the mid-2010s). A note on the overall study: The study quantitatively tracked T-cell immune reconstitution after TCRalphabeta/CD19-depleted allogeneic hematopoietic cell transplantation in children using TCR repertoire profiling. Beyond this particular receptor, the publication reports: In some patients, high TCRbeta diversity at day 60 was attributed to recipient T cells and intrathymic progenitors that had survived conditioning. The apparently early recovery of alphabetaT-cell counts about two months after transplant reportedly depended on only several hundred rapidly expanded clones that came from non-depleted graft cells. Over subsequent months, a decline in hyperexpanded clone frequencies was noted, and after one year, T-cell counts and TCRbeta diversity were mostly ascribed to newly produced T cells.

The treatment or condition label, read with the paper, signifies: allogeneic hematopoietic cell transplantation with graft depleted of TCRalphabeta T cells and CD19 B cells. The transplant recipients were children given TCRalphabeta/CD19-depleted allogeneic hematopoietic cell grafts. Libraries came from PCR. Instrument used: Illumina HiSeq 2500. Molecular barcoding was employed in the preparation of TCR libraries, with unique molecular identifiers being used to normalize TCRbeta repertoire quantification. Starting from the raw public reads, TCRdb applied fastp trimming at Q25, assembled clones with MiXCR and retained in-frame beta chains. Identical CDR3 protein sequences are pooled into one entry, listed with their most common genes and DNA. Across this sample there are about 110,000 distinct CDR3 sequences, with almost 6.5% seen only once. Less than 30% of the sample is in the top ten clones. From the germline V gene, CDR1 is MNHEY and CDR2 is SVGAGI. Including cysteine and phenylalanine, the CDR3 has 15 amino acids. Only CDR3 DNA is held: 45 bases, read in frame from base 1. The germline ends are 13 bases apart after V is trimmed by 7 bases and J by 0 bases.

This clonotype was counted many times. The antigen it binds to is not known. No base quality values were provided; no much bigger clone lies one nucleotide off. The rearranged segments are TRBV6-5 and TRBJ1-5; the D gene is possibly TRBD1, with 5 bases matching. The origin of this receptor is a male patient between 2 and 15 years old who had a stem cell transplant for acute lymphoblastic leukemia, so the T cells may come from the graft donor. The sample here was PBMCs, mostly from graft donor cells, taken 360 days after TCRalphabeta/CD19-depleted stem cell transplant. The CDR3 region: CASKQEFNSNQPQHF. DNA sequence: TGTGCCAGCAAACAGGAGTTCAATAGCAATCAGCCCCAGCATTTT.